This is a list of T cell receptor beta chains from one sample in a study of blood T cell repertoires in COVID-19. Only in-frame clones appear in the TCRdb table, and some are missing; sequencing was by immunoSEQ multiplex PCR. The sample has some 50,000 clones, approximately 87% seen once. The source material was peripheral blood. These receptors were taken from a human donor in a cohort sampled during active COVID-19. Each CDR3 is given without its conserved first and last residue. D genes are given only for firm matches.

cdr3_length: 12
d_call: TRBD1
v_call: TRBV7-3
cdr3_aa: ASSPGQGHNEQF

cdr3_length: 11
d_call: .
v_call: TRBV11-3
cdr3_aa: AGPGGGNQPQH

cdr3_length: 13
d_call: TRBD1
v_call: TRBV6-5
cdr3_aa: ASGETGASNYGYT

cdr3_length: 14
d_call: TRBD1
v_call: TRBV28
cdr3_aa: ASSSNRGAVSDTQY

cdr3_length: 13
d_call: TRBD1
v_call: TRBV7-9
cdr3_aa: ASRGWTGRRYEQY

cdr3_length: 11
d_call: .
v_call: TRBV19
cdr3_aa: ASSRPGEETQY

cdr3_length: 13
d_call: .
v_call: TRBV7-2
cdr3_aa: ASSLMGQNTGELF

cdr3_length: 14
d_call: .
v_call: TRBV7-8
cdr3_aa: ASSLSSNPTNEKLF

cdr3_length: 13
d_call: .
v_call: TRBV7-6
cdr3_aa: ASSLVHGGYTEAF

cdr3_length: 13
d_call: TRBD1
v_call: TRBV25-1
cdr3_aa: ASSAQTGGGETQY

cdr3_length: 17
d_call: TRBD2
v_call: TRBV5-4
cdr3_aa: ASSLGRGLAGLNTGELF

cdr3_length: 11
d_call: .
v_call: TRBV20-1
cdr3_aa: SASAGTPYEQY

cdr3_length: 11
d_call: .
v_call: TRBV6-5
cdr3_aa: ASSRVANYGYT

cdr3_length: 11
d_call: TRBD1
v_call: TRBV12-3/TRBV12-4
cdr3_aa: ASSLNRGDGYT

cdr3_length: 17
d_call: .
v_call: TRBV6-1
cdr3_aa: ASSEARATAPVVNQPQH

cdr3_length: 15
d_call: TRBD2
v_call: TRBV7-2
cdr3_aa: ASSFPSSGTSTDTQY

cdr3_length: 12
d_call: .
v_call: TRBV11-2
cdr3_aa: ASSYIPRRDTQY

cdr3_length: 10
d_call: .
v_call: TRBV19
cdr3_aa: ASSGRNTEAF